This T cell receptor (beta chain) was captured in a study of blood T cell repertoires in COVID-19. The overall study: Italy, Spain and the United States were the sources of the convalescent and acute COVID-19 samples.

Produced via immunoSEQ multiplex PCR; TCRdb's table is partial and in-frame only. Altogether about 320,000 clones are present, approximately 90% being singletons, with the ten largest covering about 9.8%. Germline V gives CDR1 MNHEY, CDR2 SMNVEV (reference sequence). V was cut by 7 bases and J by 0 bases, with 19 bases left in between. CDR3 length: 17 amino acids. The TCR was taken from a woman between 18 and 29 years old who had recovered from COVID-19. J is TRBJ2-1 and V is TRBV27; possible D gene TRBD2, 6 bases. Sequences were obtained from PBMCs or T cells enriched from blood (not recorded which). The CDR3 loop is CASTRYAAGSSYNEQFF. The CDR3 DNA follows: TGTGCCAGCACTCGATACGCGGCGGGATCCTCCTACAATGAGCAGTTCTTC.